This T cell receptor beta chain was identified in a study of T cell repertoires in aging, cancer and after chemotherapy. The template was genomic DNA from peripheral blood, not RNA. A mixed TRB-A/B primer pool amplified rearranged TRB by multiplex touch-down PCR. TCRdb passed the multiplex PCR reads through MiXCR, listing each CDR3 protein once. Of approximately 1,600 distinct CDR3 sequences listed, roughly 22% are singletons. The trim removed 4 bases at V and 2 bases at J, leaving 7 bases unmatched. The CDR3 extends over 15 amino acids. Germline CDR1 and CDR2: MNHEY and SVGAGI. By its share, this clonotype is medium-sized.

The sequence was obtained from a human donor with a solid tumor. V gene TRBV6-5 combines with J gene TRBJ1-2; 7 bases align to TRBD1. Input material: blood. The chain's CDR3 is CASSWGPDRNYGYTF. Written as DNA, the CDR3 is TGTGCCAGCAGTTGGGGCCCGGACAGGAACTATGGCTACACCTTC.